A selection of T cell receptor beta chains follows, all from one sample in a study of blood T cells in healthy people across ages. TCRdb passed the 5' RACE reads through MiXCR, listing each CDR3 protein once. The sample has about 1.8 million distinct CDR3 sequences, just under 50% seen once; the top ten hold 2.1%. Sequenced sample: blood. The receptors stem from a woman aged 40-49 years in good health. The CDR3 runs from the conserved cysteine through the conserved F or W. A D gene is named only where the DNA matches it firmly. Size tells how often a clone was seen (once, few, many) or the class of an expanded clone, and some rows leave it out.

J	size	V	D	DNA	CDR3
TRBJ2-7	few	TRBV11-2	TRBD2	TGTGCCAGCAGCGCGGGACTAGCGGGAAGCTCCTACGAGCAGTACTTC	CASSAGLAGSSYEQYF
TRBJ2-1	few	TRBV2	NA	TGTGCCAGCGCTAGGGACTTGAGCTCCTACAATGAGCAGTTCTTC	CASARDLSSYNEQFF
TRBJ2-3	NA	TRBV20-1	TRBD2	TGCAGTGCTAGCGGGGGGGGTAGCACAGATACGCAGTATTTT	CSASGGGSTDTQYF
TRBJ2-6	NA	TRBV20-1	NA	TGCAGTGCTAGTCGGGGGAGCTCTGGGGCCAACGTCCTGACTTTC	CSASRGSSGANVLTF
TRBJ2-1	NA	TRBV11-2	TRBD2	TGTGCCAGCAGCTTAGATGTCGGACTAGCGGGGGGGTACAATGAGCAGTTCTTC	CASSLDVGLAGGYNEQFF
TRBJ2-7	NA	TRBV28	TRBD2	TGTGCCAGCAGTACCCAGGGACTAGCGGGGGGACTTACCTACGAGCAGTACTTC	CASSTQGLAGGLTYEQYF
TRBJ2-1	few	TRBV12-5	TRBD2	TGTGCTAGTGGTTTGGCTAGCGGGGGGGTGTATGAGCAGTTCTTC	CASGLASGGVYEQFF
TRBJ2-1	few	TRBV12-3/TRBV12-4	TRBD2	TGTGCCAGCAGTTTGCGGGAGAACAATGAGCAGTTCTTC	CASSLRENNEQFF
TRBJ2-7	few	TRBV7-2	TRBD2	TGTGCCAGCAGCTTAACGTTTAGCGGGGAGCAGTACTTC	CASSLTFSGEQYF
TRBJ2-3	NA	TRBV2	NA	TGTGCCAGCAGTGACTCCCAGGACCCTAGCACAGATACGCAGTATTTT	CASSDSQDPSTDTQYF
TRBJ2-3	NA	TRBV27	TRBD1	TGTGCCAGCAGAACCGGGACAGAGGCTGGAGACGGTACGCAGTATTTT	CASRTGTEAGDGTQYF
TRBJ1-6	few	TRBV25-1	TRBD1	TGTGCCAGCAGGGCCGGGACAGGGGTCTCACCCCTCCACTTT	CASRAGTGVSPLHF
TRBJ1-2	NA	TRBV20-1	NA	TGCAGTGCTTACGACGGAATTAACTATGGCTACACCTTC	CSAYDGINYGYTF
TRBJ1-4	NA	TRBV24-1	NA	TGTGCCACCAGTGAAGGGTTAACTAATGAAAAACTGTTTTTT	CATSEGLTNEKLFF
TRBJ2-7	NA	TRBV29-1	NA	TGCAGCGTTGAACTCCGAGGGGTGGACGATGAGCAGTACTTC	CSVELRGVDDEQYF
TRBJ2-7	NA	TRBV7-6	TRBD1	TGTGCCAGCAGCCCGTCCGTGCTGCGACAGGGGCGATACGAGCAGTACTTC	CASSPSVLRQGRYEQYF
TRBJ2-1	few	TRBV12-5	TRBD1	TGTGCTAGTGGTTTGGGGGACAGGGAGGCAGATGAGCAGTTCTTC	CASGLGDREADEQFF
TRBJ1-1	once	TRBV24-1	NA	TGTGCCACCAGTGATCGGGAGCGGACCACTGAAGCTTTCTTT	CATSDRERTTEAFF
TRBJ2-1	few	TRBV5-1	NA	TGCGCCAGCAGCGTGGACACCAACAATGAGCAGTTCTTC	CASSVDTNNEQFF
TRBJ2-5	few	TRBV18	NA	TGTGCCAGCTCAACCCCTACAGGGAATCGAGAGACCCAGTACTTC	CASSTPTGNRETQYF
TRBJ2-1	NA	TRBV7-9	NA	TGTGCCAGCAGCTGGGGTACAGTAGACTCCTACAATGAGCAGTTCTTC	CASSWGTVDSYNEQFF
TRBJ2-7	NA	TRBV10-3	NA	TGTGCCATCAGTGAACTAGCCGGGGATATCTCCGAGCAGTACTTC	CAISELAGDISEQYF
TRBJ2-1	NA	TRBV4-3	TRBD2	TGCGCCAGCAGCCAATTCTTAGCGGGGGCCTCGTACAATGAGCAGTTCTTC	CASSQFLAGASYNEQFF
TRBJ2-2	NA	TRBV7-2	NA	TGTGCCAGCAGTTTTACAGGGACCACGGCCGGGGAGCTGTTTTTT	CASSFTGTTAGELFF
TRBJ2-1	few	TRBV4-2	TRBD2	TGTGCCAGCAGCCGACGAGGGACTAGCGGGGGGGGTACTGAGCAGTTCTTC	CASSRRGTSGGGTEQFF
TRBJ1-4	NA	TRBV4-2	TRBD1	TGTGCCAGCAGTACAGGGGAGGTAGCGACTAATGAAAAACTGTTTTTT	CASSTGEVATNEKLFF
TRBJ2-3	NA	TRBV9	NA	TGTGCCAGCAGCGTAGAGGGCAGAGCTAGCACAGATACGCAGTATTTT	CASSVEGRASTDTQYF